One sample yielded the 14 T cell receptor beta chains listed below, sequenced in a study of cytomegalovirus exposure and HLA in healthy donors. Amplification used 60 Vbeta primers and 13 Jbeta primers. Here immunoSEQ multiplex PCR was the method, and the copy in TCRdb shows in-frame clones only, minus some. The table lists 65,000 to 90,000 clones, roughly 82% of them singletons, with 9.5% to 15% in the top ten. The sample consisted of PBMCs. The origin of the receptors is a man aged 70-80 years in good health and CMV-seronegative.

This rearrangement joins TRBV6-6 to TRBJ1-2; D is unclear. The germline V and J ends were trimmed by 0 bases and 5 bases, with 7 bases remaining between them. CDR1 is MNHNY, CDR2 SVGAGI, per germline (reference sequence). The CDR3 loop spans 13 amino acids. DNA of the CDR3: TGTGCCAGCAGTTACTCAGCGGAGTATGGCTACACCTTC. This gives the protein CASSYSAEYGYTF.

This clone was counted between two and nine times. The gene calls are TRBV5-5 and TRBJ2-5, with 8 bases identical to TRBD1. After removal of 5 bases from V and 5 bases from J, the junction contained 8 bases not matched to a gene. This CDR3 contains 14 residues. CDR1 SGHKS and CDR2 YYEKEE come from the germline V gene (reference sequence). The CDR3 nucleotides are TGTGCCAGCAGTTTTGACAGGGGAGCGGAGACCCAGTACTTC. Encoded protein: CASSFDRGAETQYF.

The chain has TRBV7-6 and TRBJ1-5; D uncertain. Per the germline V gene, CDR1 is SGHVS and CDR2 is FNYEAQ. V was cut by 3 bases and J by 0 bases, with 9 bases left in between. CDR3 size: 15 residues. The CDR3 DNA is TGTGCCAGCAGCTTGGGCGCCCTTAGCAATCAGCCCCAGCATTTT. It codes for CASSLGALSNQPQHF.

The CDR3 loop is CASSLGGTGRREQYF. CDR3 DNA sequence: TGTGCCAGCAGCTTAGGCGGGACAGGACGTCGCGAGCAGTACTTC. The rearrangement links TRBV11-3 to TRBJ2-7; 8 bases fit TRBD1. The CDR3 has 15 amino acids. Germline CDR1 reads SGHNT; CDR2 reads YENEEA. V dropped 1 base and J dropped 6; count of bases not matched to a gene: 8.

The chain is built from TRBV28 and TRBJ2-5, with TRBD2 as a possible D gene (5 bases). V shed 2 bases and J shed 2 bases, with 21 bases lying between them. The CDR3 has 18 amino acids. The germline gives CDR1 MDHEN, CDR2 SYDVKM. DNA of the CDR3: TGTGCCAGCAGTTTAAACTCCATAGCAGTCGGACTTCAAGAGACCCAGTACTTC. It codes for CASSLNSIAVGLQETQYF.

V gene TRBV7-2 combines with J gene TRBJ2-3, with TRBD2 identical over 8 bases. The CDR3 contains 15 residues. Germline V gene sequence: CDR1 SGHTA, CDR2 FQGNSA. The junction had 10 bases not matched to a gene; V was cut back by 5 bases and J by 6 bases. The CDR3 region has the DNA TGTGCCAGCAGCCCCGGGGGGGGTAGTTGGGATACGCAGTATTTT. Protein product: CASSPGGGSWDTQYF.

V gene TRBV11-3 combines with J gene TRBJ2-1, with D possibly matching TRBD1 (5 bases). The V end was cut by 1 base, the J end by 2 bases, with 12 bases between. The V gene's germline CDR1 is SGHNT and CDR2 YENEEA. This CDR3 comprises 16 residues. CDR3 nucleotides: TGTGCCAGCAGCTTAGGCGCTGGGGCTACCTACAATGAGCAGTTCTTC. Translation gives CASSLGAGATYNEQFF.

This clone was observed once. The chain combines TRBV5-4 with TRBJ2-3, with 7 positions matching TRBD2. The CDR3 has 16 residues. Germline CDR1 and CDR2: SGHNT and YYREEE (reference sequence). After removal of 1 base from V and 5 bases from J, the junction contained 10 bases not matched to a gene. In DNA form, the CDR3 reads TGTGCCAGCAGCTTGAAAGGCCTCACGGGGGGAGATACGCAGTATTTT. Amino acids: CASSLKGLTGGDTQYF.

The chain is built from TRBV28 and TRBJ1-2, with TRBD1 matching 12 bases. CDR1 and CDR2 from the germline V gene are MDHEN and SYDVKM. J lost 8 bases, V lost 5 bases, and 6 bases had no gene match. This CDR3 has 14 residues. The CDR3: CASSDPGTGGGYTF. Here the CDR3 DNA reads TGTGCCAGCAGTGATCCCGGGACAGGGGGCGGCTACACCTTC.

This sequence joins TRBV7-9 and TRBJ1-5; 10 positions agree with TRBD1. The CDR3 is 15 amino acids. Trimming took 5 bases from V and 5 from J; bases not matched to a gene: 6. Germline V gene sequence: CDR1 SEHNR, CDR2 FQNEAQ (reference sequence). The CDR3 coding sequence is TGTGCCAGCAGCCCAGGGACAGGGGTCGATCAGCCCCAGCATTTT. Translated, it gives CASSPGTGVDQPQHF.

V usage is TRBV7-9 and J usage is TRBJ2-5, with TRBD1 as a possible D gene (6 bases). The DNA end lines up better with TRBJ2-7; the J call may be wrong. Germline CDR1 reads SEHNR; CDR2 reads FQNEAQ (reference sequence). This CDR3 spans 14 amino acids. The CDR3 spells CASSLIRGSHEQYF. For the CDR3, the DNA is TGTGCCAGCAGCTTAATAAGGGGGTCCCACGAGCAGTACTTC.

This clone was counted between two and nine times. Here the CDR3 DNA reads TGTGCCAGCAGTGAGCGGACATACTATAATTCACCCCTCCACTTT. It translates to CASSERTYYNSPLHF. The chain links TRBV2 to TRBJ1-6; tentatively, D is TRBD1 (5 bases). Trimming took off 3 bases at V and 3 bases at J, with 9 bases between the two ends. Germline V lookup: CDR1 SNHLY, CDR2 FYNNEI. The CDR3 is 15 residues long.

The chain has TRBV19 and TRBJ1-5, with TRBD1 matching over 7 bases. Germline V gene sequence: CDR1 LNHDA, CDR2 SQIVND (reference sequence). Unmatched junction bases numbered 5, after V lost 1 base and J lost 2 bases. CDR3 length: 16 amino acids. CDR3 sequence (DNA): TGTGCCAGTAGTATAGTTGCAGGGGGAGGCAATCAGCCCCAGCATTTT. It is translated as CASSIVAGGGNQPQHF.

The chain joins TRBV11-3 to TRBJ2-2, with 10 bases identical to TRBD2. The CDR3 runs to 15 residues. V was pared by 4 bases and J by 3 bases, with 2 bases of the junction left unmatched. Looked up from germline, CDR1 is SGHNT and CDR2 is YENEEA. The CDR3 here is CASSSLAGYTGELFF. DNA of the CDR3: TGTGCCAGCAGCTCACTAGCGGGGTACACCGGGGAGCTGTTTTTT.